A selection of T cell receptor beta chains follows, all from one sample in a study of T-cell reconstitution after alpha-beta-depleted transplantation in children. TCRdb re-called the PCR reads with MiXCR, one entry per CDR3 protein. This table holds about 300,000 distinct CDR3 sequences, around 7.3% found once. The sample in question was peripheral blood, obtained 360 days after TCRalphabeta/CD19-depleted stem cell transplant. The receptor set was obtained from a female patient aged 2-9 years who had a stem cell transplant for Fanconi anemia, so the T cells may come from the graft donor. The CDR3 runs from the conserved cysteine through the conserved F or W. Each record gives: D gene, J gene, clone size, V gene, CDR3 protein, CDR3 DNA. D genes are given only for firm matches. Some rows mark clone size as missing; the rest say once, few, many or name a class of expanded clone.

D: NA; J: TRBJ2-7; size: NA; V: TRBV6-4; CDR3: CASSGSELIGSYEQYF; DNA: TGTGCCAGCAGTGGGTCAGAGCTAATAGGGTCCTACGAGCAGTACTTC
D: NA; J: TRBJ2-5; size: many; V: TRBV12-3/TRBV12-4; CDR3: CASRRLSYQETQYF; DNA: TGTGCCAGCAGACGACTCTCGTACCAAGAGACCCAGTACTTC
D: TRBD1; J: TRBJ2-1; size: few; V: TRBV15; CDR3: CATSSRRQGVNNEQFF; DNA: TGTGCCACCAGCAGTCGTAGACAGGGGGTAAACAATGAGCAGTTCTTC
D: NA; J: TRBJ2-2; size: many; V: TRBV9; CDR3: CASSVVDSGNTGELFF; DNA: TGTGCCAGCAGCGTAGTTGATAGCGGGAACACCGGGGAGCTGTTTTTT
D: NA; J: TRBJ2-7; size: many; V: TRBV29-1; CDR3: CSAEASSLQYF; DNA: TGCAGCGCCGAGGCGAGTTCGCTACAGTACTTC
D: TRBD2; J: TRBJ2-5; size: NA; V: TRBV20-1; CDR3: CSARGGGGRETQYF; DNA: TGCAGTGCTAGGGGCGGGGGGGGTCGAGAGACCCAGTACTTC
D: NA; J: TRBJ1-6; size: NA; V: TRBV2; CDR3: CASSVRSGPLHF; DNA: TGTGCCAGCAGTGTTCGTTCAGGACCCCTCCACTTT
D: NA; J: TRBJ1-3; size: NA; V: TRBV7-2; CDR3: CASSSGSKKAGNTIYF; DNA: TGTGCCAGCAGCTCGGGGTCCAAGAAGGCTGGAAACACCATATATTTT
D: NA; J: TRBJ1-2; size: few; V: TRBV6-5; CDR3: CASSYSRTLPTNYGYTF; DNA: TGTGCCAGCAGTTACTCGAGAACCCTCCCCACCAACTATGGCTACACCTTC
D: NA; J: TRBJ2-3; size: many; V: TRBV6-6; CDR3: CASSPYRADTQYF; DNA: TGTGCCAGCAGCCCTTATAGGGCAGATACGCAGTATTTT
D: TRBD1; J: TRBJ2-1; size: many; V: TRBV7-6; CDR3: CASSHNRGQDEQFF; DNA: TGTGCCAGCAGCCACAACAGGGGGCAAGATGAGCAGTTCTTC
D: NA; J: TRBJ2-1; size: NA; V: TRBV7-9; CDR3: CASSSVFDEQFF; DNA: TGTGCCAGCAGCTCCGTGTTCGATGAGCAGTTCTTC
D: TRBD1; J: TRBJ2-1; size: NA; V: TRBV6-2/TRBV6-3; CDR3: CASGQGQEKVF; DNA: TGTGCCAGCGGACAGGGTCAGGAGAAGGTCTTC
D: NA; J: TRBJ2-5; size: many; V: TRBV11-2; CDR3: CASSSSRERRETQYF; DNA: TGTGCCAGCAGCTCAAGTCGGGAGAGGCGGGAGACCCAGTACTTC
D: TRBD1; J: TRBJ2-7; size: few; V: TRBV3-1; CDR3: CASSSAGGYYEQYF; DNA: TGTGCCAGCAGCTCTGCAGGGGGATACTACGAGCAGTACTTC
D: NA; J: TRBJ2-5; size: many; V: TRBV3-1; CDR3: CASSHYETQYF; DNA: TGTGCCAGCAGCCATTACGAGACCCAGTACTTC
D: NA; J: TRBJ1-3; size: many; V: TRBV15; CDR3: CATSRDNPSGNTIYF; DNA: TGTGCCACCAGCAGAGATAATCCCTCTGGAAACACCATATATTTT
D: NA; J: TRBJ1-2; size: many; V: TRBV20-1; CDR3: CSARTGGYRYRYGYTF; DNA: TGCAGTGCTAGGACAGGTGGTTACCGATACCGCTATGGCTACACCTTC
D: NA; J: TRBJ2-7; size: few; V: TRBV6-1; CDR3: CASSEGPYAGKGNEQYF; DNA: TGTGCCAGCAGTGAGGGTCCGTACGCAGGGAAAGGTAACGAGCAGTACTTC
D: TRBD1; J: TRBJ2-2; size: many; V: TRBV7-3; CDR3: CASSLGDRYTGELFF; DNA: TGTGCCAGCAGCTTGGGGGACAGATACACCGGGGAGCTGTTTTTT
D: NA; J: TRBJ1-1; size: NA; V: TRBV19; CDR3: CARWTLLNTEAFF; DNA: TGTGCCAGATGGACACTTTTGAACACTGAAGCTTTCTTT
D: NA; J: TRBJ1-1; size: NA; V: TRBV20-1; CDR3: CSARAIVAGAEAFF; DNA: TGCAGTGCTAGAGCGATTGTAGCGGGGGCTGAAGCTTTCTTT
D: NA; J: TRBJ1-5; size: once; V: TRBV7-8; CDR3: CASSLERWGDQPQHF; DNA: TGTGCCAGCAGCTTAGAGCGGTGGGGGGATCAGCCCCAGCATTTT
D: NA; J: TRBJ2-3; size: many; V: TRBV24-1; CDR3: CATSDSRAPELLLTQYF; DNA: TGTGCCACCAGTGATTCTCGGGCGCCCGAACTGCTTCTTACGCAGTATTTT
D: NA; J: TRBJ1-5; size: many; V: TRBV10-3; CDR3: CAISERDRNQPQHF; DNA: TGTGCCATCAGTGAGCGGGACCGCAATCAGCCCCAGCATTTT
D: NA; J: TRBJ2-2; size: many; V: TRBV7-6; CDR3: CASSLDLETGELFF; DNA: TGTGCCAGCAGCTTAGATTTGGAAACCGGGGAGCTGTTTTTT
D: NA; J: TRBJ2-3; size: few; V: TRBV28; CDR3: CASSSIGRTGADTQYF; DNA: TGTGCCAGCAGTTCCATTGGACGGACGGGAGCAGATACGCAGTATTTT
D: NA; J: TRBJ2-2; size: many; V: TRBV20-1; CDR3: CSAPRDGELFF; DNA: TGCAGTGCCCCGAGAGACGGGGAGCTGTTTTTT